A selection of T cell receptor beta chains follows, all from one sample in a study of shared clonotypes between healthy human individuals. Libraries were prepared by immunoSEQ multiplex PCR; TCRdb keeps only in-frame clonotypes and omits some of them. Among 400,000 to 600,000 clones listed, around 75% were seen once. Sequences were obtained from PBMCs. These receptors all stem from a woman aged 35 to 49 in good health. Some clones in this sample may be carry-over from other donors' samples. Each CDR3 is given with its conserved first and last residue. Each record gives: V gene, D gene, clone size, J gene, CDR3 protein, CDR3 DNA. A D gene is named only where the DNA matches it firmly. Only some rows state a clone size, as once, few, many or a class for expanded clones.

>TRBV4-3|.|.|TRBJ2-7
CASSQVWLASYEQYF
TGCGCCAGCAGCCAAGTATGGCTAGCCTCCTACGAGCAGTACTTC
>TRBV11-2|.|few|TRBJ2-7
CASSLDGALDEQYF
TGTGCCAGCAGCTTAGACGGCGCCCTGGACGAGCAGTACTTC
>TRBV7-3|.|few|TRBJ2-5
CASGDGSQETQYF
TGTGCCAGCGGGGACGGATCCCAAGAGACCCAGTACTTC
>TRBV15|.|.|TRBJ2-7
CATSRAARDYEQYF
TGTGCCACCAGCAGAGCGGCGAGAGACTACGAGCAGTACTTC
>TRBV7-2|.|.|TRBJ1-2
CASSLEAPQGRHTF
TGTGCCAGCAGCTTAGAAGCCCCACAGGGTCGCCACACCTTC
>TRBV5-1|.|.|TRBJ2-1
CASSRGRIGQFF
TGCGCCAGCAGCAGGGGAAGAATCGGGCAGTTCTTC
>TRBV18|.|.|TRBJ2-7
CASSPPGRDEQYF
TGTGCCAGCTCACCACCGGGCAGGGACGAGCAGTACTTC
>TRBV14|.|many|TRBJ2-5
CASSQDGRETQYF
TGTGCCAGCAGCCAAGATGGTAGAGAGACCCAGTACTTC
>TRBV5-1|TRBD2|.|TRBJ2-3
CASSLGGGTTDTQYF
TGCGCCAGCAGCTTGGGCGGGGGAACCACAGATACGCAGTATTTT
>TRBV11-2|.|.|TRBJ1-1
CATAAQANTEAFF
TGTGCCACCGCCGCACAAGCGAACACTGAAGCTTTCTTT
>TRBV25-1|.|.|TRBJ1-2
CASSLAGTYGYTF
TGTGCCAGCAGTTTGGCAGGGACCTATGGCTACACCTTC
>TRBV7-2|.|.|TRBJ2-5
CASSPLPGVETQYF
TGTGCCAGCAGCCCCCTTCCTGGAGTAGAGACCCAGTACTTC
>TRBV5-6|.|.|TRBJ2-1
CASSLGRNEQFF
TGTGCCAGCAGCTTGGGTCGGAATGAGCAGTTCTTC
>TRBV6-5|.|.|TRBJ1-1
CASSPGGNRDTEAFF
TGTGCCAGCTCCCCCGGGGGGAACAGGGACACTGAAGCTTTCTTT
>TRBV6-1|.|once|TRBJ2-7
CASVRQSRLGEQYF
TGTGCCAGCGTAAGGCAATCTCGTTTGGGCGAGCAGTACTTC
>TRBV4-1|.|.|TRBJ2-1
CASRNRVLNEQFF
TGCGCCAGCAGAAACAGGGTTCTAAATGAGCAGTTCTTC
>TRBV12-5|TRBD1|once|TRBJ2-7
CASGLVRQGMGYEQYF
TGTGCTAGTGGTTTGGTTCGACAGGGAATGGGGTACGAGCAGTACTTC
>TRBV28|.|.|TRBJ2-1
CASSLPGTGREKFF
TGTGCCAGCAGTTTACCGGGAACCGGCAGGGAGAAGTTCTTC
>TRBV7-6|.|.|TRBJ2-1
CASSPLQVSYNEQFF
TGTGCCAGCAGCCCACTCCAGGTTTCGTACAATGAGCAGTTCTTC
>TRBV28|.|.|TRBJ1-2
CASSFGLLGQSGYTF
TGTGCCAGCAGTTTTGGTCTGTTAGGACAGAGTGGCTACACCTTC
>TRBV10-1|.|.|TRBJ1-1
CASKGSQAFF
TGCGCCAGCAAAGGGTCGCAAGCTTTCTTT
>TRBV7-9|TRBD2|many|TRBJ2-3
CASSGGASGSLDTQYF
TGTGCCAGCAGCGGGGGCGCTAGCGGGAGTCTAGATACGCAGTATTTT
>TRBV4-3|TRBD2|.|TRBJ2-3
CASSQDRAGLTDTQYF
TGCGCCAGCAGCCAAGATCGAGCGGGATTGACAGATACGCAGTATTTT
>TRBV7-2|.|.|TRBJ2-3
CASSPSAADTQYF
TGTGCCAGCAGCCCCTCGGCGGCAGATACGCAGTATTTT
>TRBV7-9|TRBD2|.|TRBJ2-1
CASSPLGTSNYNEQFF
TGTGCCAGCAGCCCGCTAGGGACTAGCAACTACAATGAGCAGTTCTTC
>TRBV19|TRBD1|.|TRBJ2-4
CATGQGGNIQYF
TGTGCCACCGGACAGGGCGGAAACATTCAGTACTTC
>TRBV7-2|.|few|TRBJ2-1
CASSLRVLNEQFF
TGTGCCAGCAGCTTACGGGTACTCAATGAGCAGTTCTTC
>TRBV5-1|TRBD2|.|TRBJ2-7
CASSPRTSGSEQYF
TGCGCCAGCAGCCCGCGGACTAGCGGGAGCGAGCAGTACTTC
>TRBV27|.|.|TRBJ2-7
CASSNRDRYYYEQYF
TGTGCCAGCAGCAACCGGGACCGTTACTACTACGAGCAGTACTTC
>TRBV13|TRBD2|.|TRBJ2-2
CASSLALAGEAVGELFF
TGTGCCAGCAGCCTTGCCCTAGCGGGAGAGGCGGTCGGGGAGCTGTTTTTT
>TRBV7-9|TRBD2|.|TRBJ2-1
CASKGSSGSSYNEQFF
TGTGCCAGCAAGGGTTCTAGCGGTAGCTCCTACAATGAGCAGTTCTTC
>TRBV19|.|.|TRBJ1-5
CASSPGTRVDQPQHF
TGTGCCAGTAGTCCGGGGACCAGAGTCGATCAGCCCCAGCATTTT
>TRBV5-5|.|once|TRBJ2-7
CASSYLSGRDTYEQYF
TGTGCCAGCAGCTATCTTTCGGGCAGGGATACCTACGAGCAGTACTTC